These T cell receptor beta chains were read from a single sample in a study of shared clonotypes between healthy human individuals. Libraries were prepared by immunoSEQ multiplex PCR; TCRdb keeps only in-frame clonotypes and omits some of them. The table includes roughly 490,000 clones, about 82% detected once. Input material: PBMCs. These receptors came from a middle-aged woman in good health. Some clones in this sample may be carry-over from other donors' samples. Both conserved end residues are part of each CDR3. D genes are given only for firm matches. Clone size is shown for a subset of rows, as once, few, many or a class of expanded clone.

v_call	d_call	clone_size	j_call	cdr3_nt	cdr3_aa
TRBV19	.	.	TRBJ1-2	TGTGCCAGTAGTATCCCCCGGGGCGGGGGCGCGTATGGCTACACCTTC	CASSIPRGGGAYGYTF
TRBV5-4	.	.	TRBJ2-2	TGTGCCAGCAGCTTGGATCCAGTCACCGGGGAGCTGTTTTTT	CASSLDPVTGELFF
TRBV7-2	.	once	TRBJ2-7	TGTGCCAGCAGCTTAGTGGCAGGGACCAACGAGCAGTACTTC	CASSLVAGTNEQYF
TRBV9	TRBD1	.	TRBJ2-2	TGTGCCAGCAGCGCAACCGGGACAGGGGTCGGGGAGCTGTTTTTT	CASSATGTGVGELFF
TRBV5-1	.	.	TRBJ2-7	TGCGCCAGCCATCGCGAAGGTGGTCGCGAGCAGTACTTC	CASHREGGREQYF
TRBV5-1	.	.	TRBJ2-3	TGCGCCAGCAGCTTGGCGGGCACAGATACGCAGTATTTT	CASSLAGTDTQYF
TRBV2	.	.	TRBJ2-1	TGTGCCAGCAGTGACCTACCAGAGGCCTCCTACAATGAGCAGTTCTTC	CASSDLPEASYNEQFF
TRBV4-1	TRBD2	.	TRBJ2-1	TGCGCCAGCAGCCAAGGGGGACTAGCGGGAGGACCTTCCTACAATGAGCAGTTCTTC	CASSQGGLAGGPSYNEQFF
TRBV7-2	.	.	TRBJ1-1	TGTGCCAGCAGCCCTACAAGGGGCACTGAAGCTTTCTTT	CASSPTRGTEAFF
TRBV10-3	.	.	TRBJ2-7	TGTGCCATGCGGCCAGCGGGTGAACCCTACGAGCAGTACTTC	CAMRPAGEPYEQYF
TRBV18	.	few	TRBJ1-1	TGTGCCAGCTCACTGGACAGGAACACTGAAGCTTTCTTT	CASSLDRNTEAFF